The 26 T cell receptor beta chains given below trace back to one sample, sequenced in a study of shared clonotypes between healthy human individuals. Produced via immunoSEQ multiplex PCR; TCRdb's table is partial and in-frame only. In the table there are over a million clones, around 97% of which are singletons. The sequenced sample was naive CD4+ T cells sorted from blood. This sample's subset: CD45RA+ positively selected. These receptors were collected from a man aged 30-40 years in good health.

This clone was detected once. The chain employs TRBV14 and TRBJ2-7; perhaps TRBD1 as D (6 bases). This CDR3 has 13 amino acids. Trimming took 4 bases from V and 2 from J, leaving 9 bases between them. Germline V gives CDR1 SGHDN, CDR2 FVKESK. This chain's CDR3 is CASSPTGTYEQYF. The CDR3 DNA sequence: TGTGCCAGCAGCCCAACAGGGACCTACGAGCAGTACTTC. The full variable domain, with the rest looked up from reference TRBV14 and TRBJ2-7, is EAGVTQFPSHSVIEKGQTVTLRCDPISGHDNLYWYRRVMGKEIKFLLHFVKESKQDESGMPNNRFLAERTGGTYSTLKVQPAELEDSGVYFCASSPTGTYEQYFGPGTRLTVT.

This chain connects TRBV28 to TRBJ2-2, with 8 bases identical to TRBD2. This CDR3 spans 17 amino acids. V was clipped by 3 bases and J by 6 bases; unmatched bases: 12. Germline V gene sequence: CDR1 MDHEN, CDR2 SYDVKM. CDR3 nucleotides: TGTGCCAGCAGTTTGCCCGTCGGGGGGGTAGCTCCCGGGGAGCTGTTTTTT. This encodes CASSLPVGGVAPGELFF.

This rearrangement joins TRBV7-9 to TRBJ1-1; perhaps TRBD1 as D (6 bases). In germline, CDR1 is SEHNR, CDR2 FQNEAQ (reference sequence). V was cut by 6 bases and J by 3 bases, with 20 bases left in between. The CDR3 loop spans 16 amino acids. As DNA, the CDR3 is TGTGCCAGCAGAACACTGCAGGGGTTGGGGGACACTGAAGCTTTCTTT. Translating gives CASRTLQGLGDTEAFF.

The genes are TRBV10-1 and TRBJ2-7; 10 nucleotides agree with TRBD2. The CDR3 covers 15 residues. Germline CDR1 and CDR2: WNHNN and SYGVQD (reference sequence). V lost 6 bases, J lost 4 bases, and 9 bases stayed unmatched. The CDR3 coding sequence is TGCGCCAGCAGGGAAAGTAGCGGGAGGTCGTACGAGCAGTACTTC. It specifies CASRESSGRSYEQYF.

This clone was seen a single time. The rearrangement links TRBV6-5 to TRBJ1-2; D might be TRBD1 (6 bases). Trimming left V 2 bases short and J 1 base short, with 11 bases between. CDR1 MNHEY and CDR2 SVGAGI come from the germline V gene. The CDR3 has 15 residues. The CDR3 protein is CASSYRTAFNYGYTF. Here the CDR3 DNA reads TGTGCCAGCAGTTACAGGACAGCCTTTAACTATGGCTACACCTTC.

The chain links TRBV5-8 to TRBJ2-7; possibly TRBD1 for D (6 bases). Germline CDR1 reads SGHTS; CDR2 reads YDEGEE. The CDR3 runs 16 residues. Trimming left V 4 bases short and J 2 bases short, with 19 bases between. The CDR3 DNA is TGTGCCAGCAGCCCCAGGGGCAGGGGAAACGCCTACGAGCAGTACTTC. Its translation is CASSPRGRGNAYEQYF.

This clone was seen only once. The chain has TRBV28 and TRBJ2-7; 9 bases line up with TRBD1. The CDR3 has 15 residues. Unmatched junction bases numbered 5, after V lost 5 bases and J lost 0 bases. Germline-derived CDR1 and CDR2 are MDHEN and SYDVKM. DNA for the CDR3: TGTGCCAGCAGTCCCGGGACAGGGAGCTCCTACGAGCAGTACTTC. Protein product: CASSPGTGSSYEQYF.

CDR3 region: CASRLNSPFYEQYF. CDR3 nucleotide sequence: TGCGCCAGCAGATTGAATAGTCCATTCTACGAGCAGTACTTC. The chain links TRBV5-1 to TRBJ2-7; D is unresolved. CDR1 is SGHRS and CDR2 is YFSETQ in the germline V gene. The V end was cut by 5 bases, the J end by 3 bases, with 15 bases between. CDR3 size: 14 residues.

In its sample, this clone was seen once. DNA of the CDR3: TGTGCCAGCAGAATAGACTATTCCTACGAGCAGTACTTC. Protein: CASRIDYSYEQYF. The rearrangement uses TRBV2 and TRBJ2-7; maybe TRBD2 (5 bases). From germline, CDR1 is SNHLY and CDR2 FYNNEI. This CDR3 spans 13 amino acids. Between the trimmed V and J ends, which lost 6 bases and 1 base, there was a span of 10 bases.

The chain employs TRBV6-1 and TRBJ2-5; 11 bases line up with TRBD2. The CDR3 contains 15 residues. The J segment lost 3 bases and the V segment lost 6 bases, leaving 6 bases of the junction unmatched. Germline CDR1 MNHNS, CDR2 SASEGT. Written as DNA, the CDR3 is TGTGCCAGCAGCCCACTAGCGGGAGCTGAAGAGACCCAGTACTTC. Translation gives CASSPLAGAEETQYF.

The chain joins TRBV5-1 to TRBJ2-2; D is possibly TRBD2 (5 bases). This CDR3 region has 17 residues. From germline, CDR1 is SGHRS and CDR2 YFSETQ. V shed 3 bases and J shed 8 bases, with 23 bases lying between them. CDR3 amino acids: CASSSPWRSGNAGELFF. In DNA, the CDR3 is TGCGCCAGCAGCTCCCCCTGGCGCAGCGGCAACGCGGGGGAGCTGTTTTTT.

The chain links TRBV29-1 to TRBJ2-1, with D maybe TRBD1 (7 bases). Germline V lookup: CDR1 SQVTM, CDR2 ANQGSEA. Trimming removed 4 bases from V and 2 bases from J, with 27 bases in between. CDR3 length: 19 residues. The CDR3 coding sequence is TGCAGCGTTGCCGGAGGGGGCGGTCTCCTCGACGGAACCTACAATGAGCAGTTCTTC. Translation gives CSVAGGGGLLDGTYNEQFF.

This chain uses TRBV18 with TRBJ2-7; D is perhaps TRBD2 (5 bases). This CDR3 comprises 14 residues. Germline V gene data show CDR1 as KGHSH and CDR2 as LQKENI. V was pared by 3 bases and J by 4 bases, with 13 bases between. CDR3 bases: TGTGCCAGCTCACCGACCGAGAGAGGGTACGAGCAGTACTTC. Residues: CASSPTERGYEQYF.

As to this clone: This specimen includes other DNA sequences encoding the same CDR3. V and J are TRBV5-5 and TRBJ2-7; 7 bases map to TRBD1. This CDR3 region has 14 residues. V lost 3 bases, J lost 1 base, and 4 bases stayed unmatched. The germline V gene has CDR1 SGHKS and CDR2 YYEKEE (reference sequence). The CDR3, as DNA: TGTGCCAGCAGCTCACGGACAGGATCCTACGAGCAGTACTTC. Its protein product is CASSSRTGSYEQYF. Using reference TRBV5-5 and TRBJ2-7 for the parts outside the CDR3, the full variable domain is DAGVTQSPTHLIKTRGQQVTLRCSPISGHKSVSWYQQVLGQGPQFIFQYYEKEERGRGNFPDRFSARQFPNYSSELNVNALLLGDSALYLCASSSRTGSYEQYFGPGTRLTVT.

The CDR3 here is CASSLLGAQETQYF. The CDR3 bases are TGTGCCAGCAGCCTTCTGGGGGCCCAAGAGACCCAGTACTTC. V is TRBV14 and J is TRBJ2-5; perhaps TRBD1 as D (6 bases). Germline V gene lookup returns CDR1 SGHDN and CDR2 FVKESK. Trimming cost V 4 bases and J 1 base, with 10 bases left between them. The CDR3 spans 14 residues.

This rearrangement joins TRBV5-5 to TRBJ2-7; 8 bases match TRBD1. With 4 bases clipped from V and 3 bases from J, the junction kept 6 bases outside the gene matches. Germline CDR1 is SGHKS and CDR2 is YYEKEE (reference sequence). The CDR3 totals 14 residues. In DNA form, the CDR3 reads TGTGCCAGCAGCCCGTGGACAGGGAACTACGAGCAGTACTTC. The encoded protein is CASSPWTGNYEQYF.

This clone was recorded a few times. The chain is built from TRBV7-9 and TRBJ1-1; D ambiguous. CDR1 SEHNR and CDR2 FQNEAQ come from the germline V gene (reference sequence). The CDR3 loop spans 12 amino acids. V dropped 6 bases and J dropped 10 bases, with 15 bases sitting between them. For the CDR3, the DNA is TGTGCCAGCAGTTCGACTGAAGGAGGAGCTTTCTTT. This encodes CASSSTEGGAFF.

This sequence joins TRBV6-5 and TRBJ2-1, with TRBD2 identical over 10 bases. The CDR3 loop spans 15 amino acids. Trimming removed 6 bases from V and 6 bases from J; junction bases left unmatched: 8. Per the germline V gene, CDR1 is MNHEY and CDR2 is SVGAGI. In DNA form, the CDR3 reads TGTGCCAGCAGCCATCCCAGCGGGAGGGCCAATGAGCAGTTCTTC. This sequence encodes CASSHPSGRANEQFF.

This rearrangement joins TRBV18 to TRBJ2-4, with TRBD2 identical over 11 bases. CDR1 KGHSH and CDR2 LQKENI come from the germline V gene. The J segment lost 0 bases and the V segment lost 10 bases, leaving 20 bases of the junction unmatched. CDR3 length: 20 residues. The CDR3 reads CATSSYSRTSGRIAKNIQYF. CDR3 coding DNA: TGTGCCACCAGCTCATATTCCCGGACTAGCGGGCGGATAGCCAAAAACATTCAGTACTTC.

V usage is TRBV28 and J usage is TRBJ2-2; TRBD2 matches 7 bases. CDR3 length: 19 amino acids. Germline assignment: CDR1 MDHEN and CDR2 SYDVKM. With 3 bases clipped from V and 1 base from J, the junction kept 14 bases outside the gene matches. The CDR3 reads CASSFSPRASGENTGELFF. For the CDR3, the DNA is TGTGCCAGCAGTTTTTCCCCCCGAGCGAGCGGGGAGAACACCGGGGAGCTGTTTTTT.

The chain employs TRBV7-9 and TRBJ2-1, with 10 bases lining up with TRBD1. V was clipped by 7 bases and J by 5 bases; unmatched bases: 8. From germline, CDR1 is SEHNR and CDR2 FQNEAQ (reference sequence). This CDR3 comprises 15 residues. The CDR3 here is CASTSGTGENNEQFF. The CDR3 region has the DNA TGTGCCAGCACCTCCGGGACAGGGGAGAACAATGAGCAGTTCTTC.

This chain's CDR3 is CASSPSGSWYEQYF. As DNA, the CDR3 is TGCGCCAGCAGCCCGAGCGGGAGTTGGTACGAGCAGTACTTC. This chain connects TRBV4-1 to TRBJ2-7; 8 positions agree with TRBD2. V was clipped by 4 bases and J by 4 bases; unmatched bases: 6. CDR3 length: 14 residues. CDR1 is MGHRA, CDR2 YSYEKL, per germline.

This chain joins TRBV5-5 and TRBJ1-2; no firm D call. CDR3 size: 15 residues. V shed 0 bases and J shed 10 bases, with 19 bases lying between them. From germline, CDR1 is SGHKS and CDR2 YYEKEE (reference sequence). Here the CDR3 DNA reads TGTGCCAGCAGCTTGGTCACTCTCGCGTCAAGCGACTACACCTTC. Translation gives CASSLVTLASSDYTF.

The gene calls are TRBV28 and TRBJ2-2, with D possibly TRBD2 on 5 matching bases. Germline V gene lookup returns CDR1 MDHEN and CDR2 SYDVKM. This CDR3 is 14 amino acids long. Trimming left V 6 bases short and J 6 bases short, with 14 bases between. CDR3 region: CASSPQVGAGELFF. In nucleotides, the CDR3 is TGTGCCAGCAGCCCACAAGTCGGGGCCGGGGAGCTGTTTTTT.

The chain uses TRBV4-1 and TRBJ2-3, with a possible D match to TRBD2 (6 bases). The CDR3 has 15 residues. V lost 0 bases, J lost 2 bases, and 9 bases lay in between. The germline CDR1 and CDR2 sequences are MGHRA and YSYEKL. The CDR3 spells CASSQEASDTDTQYF. DNA of the CDR3: TGCGCCAGCAGCCAAGAAGCTAGCGACACAGATACGCAGTATTTT.

The chain uses TRBV11-3 and TRBJ2-3; tentative D call: TRBD2 (5 bases). Trimming left V 0 bases short and J 3 bases short, with 10 bases between. Germline assignment: CDR1 SGHNT and CDR2 YENEEA. The length of the CDR3 is 15 residues. The CDR3 reads CASSLDLGRTDTQYF. The CDR3 nucleotides are TGTGCCAGCAGCTTAGATTTAGGGAGAACAGATACGCAGTATTTT.